This T cell receptor (beta chain) is from a study of beta chain features in type 1 diabetes. The wider study: The patients were much like the healthy donors in age, gender and cell yields. Across the samples, 90 million to 120 million sorted cells were examined in total. Whole-study findings and limits: Within each of all four CD4+ subsets, Type 1 diabetes patients had TCRB CDR3s that were moderately but significantly shorter.

Concerning this clone: Antigen: not known.

V lost 2 bases, J lost 6 bases, and 4 bases stayed unmatched. Germline V lookup: CDR1 SGHRS, CDR2 YFSETQ. The CDR3 is 15 amino acids. Sequenced material consisted of expressed TCRB transcripts (all of the isolated RNA was reverse transcribed). Produced via immunoSEQ multiplex PCR; TCRdb's table is partial and in-frame only. Of 390,000 or so clones in the sample, 14% were seen once. This chain uses TRBV5-1 with TRBJ2-1; 11 bases line up with TRBD2. Sequencing was performed on naive CD4+ T cells from blood. This TCR came from a young man in good health. For the CDR3, the DNA is TGCGCCAGCAGCTTACCCGGGACTAGCGGCAATGAGCAGTTCTTC. Protein product: CASSLPGTSGNEQFF.